This T cell receptor beta chain was obtained from a study of T cell repertoires in ileal Crohn's disease. As to time point: neoterminal ileum biopsy at postoperative endoscopy, about 6 months after surgery. Adults with ileal or ileocolonic Crohn's disease and an indication for resection were eligible. The CDR3 sequence is 17 residues long. Germline CDR1 and CDR2: SEHNR and FQNEAQ (reference sequence). The V gene end was trimmed by 2 bases and the J gene end by 4 bases; junction bases not matched to a gene: 11. Assay used: immunoSEQ multiplex PCR; TCRdb lists only in-frame clones, some missing. The sample records around 15,000 clones, just under 80% being singletons.

The source of this sequence is an adult with Crohn's disease. The rearrangement joins TRBV7-9 to TRBJ2-3; TRBD1 matches at 8 bases. The sequenced sample was ileal tissue. The CDR3 DNA reads TGTGCCAGCAGCTTAATCCCCGGACAGGGTGGATCAGATACGCAGTATTTT. It encodes CASSLIPGQGGSDTQYF.